These 5 T cell receptor beta chains originate from one sample sequenced in a study of blood T cell repertoires in COVID-19. Clones were read by immunoSEQ multiplex PCR, and TCRdb kept only the in-frame ones, dropping some. The data contain about 310,000 clones, roughly 84% of them singletons. Sequencing input: peripheral blood. These receptors came from a man aged 50-59 years with active or convalescent COVID-19.

This clone came up once. CDR3 region: CASSSSPGGWKNEQYF. In DNA, the CDR3 is TGTGCCAGCAGTTCCTCTCCGGGAGGGTGGAAAAACGAGCAGTACTTC. The V and J genes are TRBV28 and TRBJ2-7; the match to TRBD2 covers 8 bases. Germline V gene sequence: CDR1 MDHEN, CDR2 SYDVKM. V was clipped by 4 bases and J by 5 bases; unmatched bases: 13. The CDR3 totals 16 residues.

V and J are TRBV24-1 and TRBJ2-5; 8 positions agree with TRBD1. This CDR3 is built from 13 residues. CDR1 is KGHDR, CDR2 SFDVKD, per germline. V lost 4 bases and J lost 5; bases outside the gene matches: 2. The CDR3, as DNA: TGTGCCACCAGTGAAAGGGACAGGGAGACCCAGTACTTC. It specifies CATSERDRETQYF.

This clone was seen more than once but under ten times. This sequence joins TRBV10-1 and TRBJ2-7; TRBD2 matches at 7 bases. In germline, CDR1 is WNHNN, CDR2 SYGVQD (reference sequence). V was pared by 8 bases and J by 4 bases, with 5 bases of the junction left unmatched. The CDR3 sequence is 12 residues long. This CDR3 reads CASGSGLYEQYF. Here the CDR3 DNA reads TGCGCCAGCGGGTCGGGACTATACGAGCAGTACTTC.

This clone appeared once. V usage is TRBV2 and J usage is TRBJ1-2; D uncertain. Between the trimmed V and J ends, which lost 4 bases and 5 bases, there was a span of 11 bases. Germline lookup yields CDR1 SNHLY and CDR2 FYNNEI. This CDR3 comprises 13 residues. The CDR3 DNA reads TGTGCCAGCAGTGTCGAGACACAGTATGGCTACACCTTC. The encoded protein is CASSVETQYGYTF. Complete variable domain (other parts from reference TRBV2 and TRBJ1-2): EPEVTQTPSHQVTQMGQEVILRCVPISNHLYFYWYRQILGQKVEFLVSFYNNEISEKSEIFDDQFSVERPDGSNFTLKIRSTKLEDSAMYFCASSVETQYGYTFGSGTRLTVV.

This rearrangement joins TRBV27 to TRBJ1-1; TRBD1 matches at 9 bases. CDR1 and CDR2 from the germline V gene are MNHEY and SMNVEV (reference sequence). The CDR3 runs 19 residues. The ends lost 0 bases at V and 3 bases at J; junction bases unmatched: 14. CDR3 loop: CASSLSRVLQGALDTEAFF. Written as DNA, the CDR3 is TGTGCCAGCAGTTTATCGAGAGTCTTACAGGGGGCGCTGGACACTGAAGCTTTCTTT.